Presented here are 20 T cell receptor beta chains from one specimen sequenced in a study of T cell responses to AZD1222 COVID-19 vaccine. Profiled with immunoSEQ multiplex PCR; TCRdb holds only in-frame clones, not every one. Among approximately 100,000 clones listed, nearly 90% were seen once. Sequenced material: peripheral blood, taken 28 days after the second AZD1222 dose. Source of these receptors: an adult who received the AZD1222 COVID-19 vaccine.

V usage is TRBV28 and J usage is TRBJ1-2, with a possible D match to TRBD1 (6 bases). Germline lookup yields CDR1 MDHEN and CDR2 SYDVKM. The length of the CDR3 is 14 residues. Between the trimmed V and J ends, which lost 6 bases and 3 bases, there was a span of 14 bases. The CDR3 DNA reads as TGTGCCAGCAGCCTTGGGGGGGCCTACTATGGCTACACCTTC. Its translation is CASSLGGAYYGYTF.

The chain uses TRBV7-8 and TRBJ1-5; 8 bases fit TRBD1. Germline V CDR1 and CDR2: SGHVS, FQNEAQ. J was trimmed by 5 bases and V by 5 bases; bases with no gene match: 5. The CDR3 loop spans 14 amino acids. CDR3 sequence: CASSLTQGDQPQHF. In nucleotides, the CDR3 is TGTGCCAGCAGCCTAACACAGGGGGATCAGCCCCAGCATTTT.

The CDR3 region is CASSLADRVHTEAFF. The CDR3, as DNA: TGCGCCAGCAGCTTGGCGGACAGGGTGCACACTGAAGCTTTCTTT. The chain employs TRBV5-1 and TRBJ1-1; the match to TRBD1 covers 8 bases. J was trimmed by 3 bases and V by 0 bases; bases with no gene match: 4. CDR3 size: 15 residues. Germline CDR1 SGHRS, CDR2 YFSETQ. The variable domain in full, with the rest retrieved from reference TRBV5-1 and TRBJ1-1, is KAGVTQTPRYLIKTRGQQVTLSCSPISGHRSVSWYQQTPGQGLQFLFEYFSETQRNKGNFPGRFSGRQFSNSRSEMNVSTLELGDSALYLCASSLADRVHTEAFFGQGTRLTVV.

The CDR3 reads CASRPGQGKGYTF. The CDR3 region has the DNA TGCGCCAGCCGGCCGGGACAGGGGAAAGGCTACACCTTC. The rearrangement uses TRBV10-2 and TRBJ1-2; 10 nucleotides match TRBD1. V lost 8 bases to trimming and J lost 8 bases; unmatched junction nucleotides: 8. CDR1 WSHSY and CDR2 SAAADI come from the germline V gene. CDR3 length: 13 amino acids.

The rearrangement joins TRBV5-5 to TRBJ1-6; unclear D gene. Trimming left V 2 bases short and J 4 bases short, with 10 bases between. The CDR3 is 15 amino acids. Germline CDR1 reads SGHKS; CDR2 reads YYEKEE (reference sequence). This chain's CDR3 is CASSFRTRYNSPLHF. CDR3 nucleotide sequence: TGTGCCAGCAGCTTTCGCACGCGTTATAATTCACCCCTCCACTTT. Variable domain in full (rest from reference TRBV5-5 and TRBJ1-6): DAGVTQSPTHLIKTRGQQVTLRCSPISGHKSVSWYQQVLGQGPQFIFQYYEKEERGRGNFPDRFSARQFPNYSSELNVNALLLGDSALYLCASSFRTRYNSPLHFGNGTRLTVT.

The chain employs TRBV27 and TRBJ1-4, with D uncertain. CDR1 is MNHEY, CDR2 SMNVEV, per germline (reference sequence). V was cut by 1 base and J by 0 bases, with 3 bases left in between. The CDR3 runs 14 residues. The CDR3 region is CASSLFSTNEKLFF. CDR3 nucleotides: TGTGCCAGCAGTTTATTTTCAACTAATGAAAAACTGTTTTTT.

The genes are TRBV11-3 and TRBJ2-3; 9 bases are shared with TRBD1. Trimming removed 5 bases from V and 6 bases from J; junction bases left unmatched: 3. This CDR3 has 13 amino acids. Germline values: CDR1 SGHNT, CDR2 YENEEA. CDR3 amino acids: CASSTTGGDTQYF. Here the CDR3 DNA reads TGTGCCAGCAGCACGACAGGGGGTGATACGCAGTATTTT. The full variable domain, with the rest looked up from reference TRBV11-3 and TRBJ2-3, is EAGVVQSPRYKIIEKKQPVAFWCNPISGHNTLYWYLQNLGQGPELLIRYENEEAVDDSQLPKDRFSAERLKGVDSTLKIQPAELGDSAVYLCASSTTGGDTQYFGPGTRLTVL.

V and J are TRBV28 and TRBJ1-5; D perhaps matches TRBD1 (6 bases). This CDR3 region has 15 residues. The V end was cut by 4 bases, the J end by 7 bases, with 17 bases between. Germline V gene data show CDR1 as MDHEN and CDR2 as SYDVKM. This CDR3 is CASSSGRGADQPQHF. The CDR3 nucleotides read TGTGCCAGCAGTTCTGGGAGGGGGGCGGACCAGCCCCAGCATTTT. The complete variable domain, with remaining parts taken from reference TRBV28 and TRBJ1-5, reads DVKVTQSSRYLVKRTGEKVFLECVQDMDHENMFWYRQDPGLGLRLIYFSYDVKMKEKGDIPEGYSVSREKKERFSLILESASTNQTSMYLCASSSGRGADQPQHFGDGTRLSIL.

In the case of this clone: A junction end diverges from the germline sequence, so it may reflect a read error. The V gene is TRBV10-3, the J gene TRBJ2-5; TRBD1 or TRBD2 may be the D gene (5 bases each). Per the germline V gene, CDR1 is ENHRY and CDR2 is SYGVKD. The CDR3 is 13 amino acids. The CDR3: CAIRGQDQGTQYF. The CDR3 DNA sequence: TGTGCCATTCGGGGCCAGGACCAAGGGACCCAGTACTTC.

This clone appeared a single time. The V and J genes are TRBV18 and TRBJ2-3; 9 bases match TRBD2. The V gene's germline CDR1 is KGHSH and CDR2 LQKENI. J was trimmed by 0 bases and V by 4 bases; bases with no gene match: 11. This CDR3 is built from 18 residues. The CDR3 coding sequence is TGTGCCAGCTCACGCAGGGAAGCGACTAGCGGTAGCACAGATACGCAGTATTTT. It specifies CASSRREATSGSTDTQYF.

This chain links TRBV2 with TRBJ1-5, with a tentative D call TRBD1 (5 bases). V dropped 6 bases and J dropped 9 bases, with 15 bases sitting between them. Germline CDR1 is SNHLY and CDR2 is FYNNEI. This CDR3 spans 13 amino acids. The DNA for the CDR3 is TGTGCCAGCAGGGCGGGTCTGGGGCTGCCCCAGCATTTT. Translation gives CASRAGLGLPQHF.

J is TRBJ1-2 and V is TRBV5-1, with 9 bases fitting TRBD1. CDR1 SGHRS and CDR2 YFSETQ come from the germline V gene. V was pared by 4 bases and J by 8 bases, with 9 bases of the junction left unmatched. The CDR3 covers 14 residues. The CDR3 coding sequence is TGCGCCAGCAGCCCCGGGACAGGGTCTGTCGGCTACACCTTC. Its translation is CASSPGTGSVGYTF.

The chain joins TRBV7-9 to TRBJ2-1; 13 bases align to TRBD2. Germline lookup yields CDR1 SEHNR and CDR2 FQNEAQ (reference sequence). V was pared by 11 bases and J by 9 bases, with 13 bases of the junction left unmatched. There are 15 residues in the CDR3. The CDR3 loop reads CAVSSGTSGIGEQFF. The CDR3 DNA follows: TGTGCCGTCTCGTCCGGGACTAGCGGGATAGGTGAGCAGTTCTTC.

The chain uses TRBV7-2 and TRBJ1-6, with a tentative D call TRBD1 (6 bases). The V end lost 3 bases, the J end lost 4 bases, and 10 bases lay between the germline ends. The CDR3 length is 15 residues. The germline CDR1 and CDR2 sequences are SGHTA and FQGNSA. In nucleotides, the CDR3 is TGTGCCAGCAGCTTGGCGGACAGTTATAATTCACCCCTCCACTTT. Translating gives CASSLADSYNSPLHF.

The chain joins TRBV6-1 to TRBJ1-6; unclear D gene. Germline V gives CDR1 MNHNS, CDR2 SASEGT. This CDR3 has 16 residues. Trimming cost V 0 bases and J 5 bases, with 11 bases left between them. Written as DNA, the CDR3 is TGTGCCAGCAGTGAAGCGGCCCTGACTAATAATTCACCCCTCCACTTT. This encodes CASSEAALTNNSPLHF.

This chain joins TRBV29-1 and TRBJ2-5; D possibly corresponds to TRBD1 (6 bases). The length of the CDR3 is 12 residues. Trimming took 7 bases from V and 4 from J, leaving 13 bases between them. Germline CDR1 and CDR2: SQVTM and ANQGSEA. DNA for the CDR3: TGCAGCGCAAACAGGGTGCCAGAGACCCAGTACTTC. Its translation: CSANRVPETQYF. Filled out from reference TRBV29-1 and TRBJ2-5, the complete variable domain reads SAVISQKPSRDICQRGTSLTIQCQVDSQVTMMFWYRQQPGQSLTLIATANQGSEATYESGFVIDKFPISRPNLTFSTLTVSNMSPEDSSIYLCSANRVPETQYFGPGTRLLVL.

The chain carries TRBV27 and TRBJ1-1; TRBD1 agrees at 8 bases. The CDR3 is made up of 14 amino acids. Germline CDR1 reads MNHEY; CDR2 reads SMNVEV (reference sequence). J gave up 8 bases and V 2 bases, and 7 bases lay outside the gene matches. CDR3 sequence reads: CASSLIQGVAEAFF. CDR3 nucleotides: TGTGCCAGCAGTTTAATACAGGGGGTAGCGGAAGCTTTCTTT.

The rearrangement uses TRBV10-3 and TRBJ2-1, with 7 bases that match TRBD2. Germline CDR1 and CDR2: ENHRY and SYGVKD. This CDR3 contains 16 residues. J was trimmed by 6 bases and V by 4 bases; bases with no gene match: 12. The CDR3 DNA reads as TGTGCCATCAGTGTGGGGAGCGGGATGAGTGGCAATGAGCAGTTCTTC. Residues: CAISVGSGMSGNEQFF.

CDR3 residues: CATSRDRRGATSYEQYF. The CDR3 region has the DNA TGTGCCACCAGCAGAGATCGTCGGGGGGCGACGTCCTACGAGCAGTACTTC. The V and J genes are TRBV15 and TRBJ2-7; D possibly corresponds to TRBD2 (7 bases). This CDR3 region has 17 residues. Germline CDR1 LNHNV, CDR2 YYDKDF (reference sequence). The ends were cut back, 0 bases at V and 1 base at J, with 16 bases in the middle.

The chain combines TRBV2 with TRBJ1-2; a possible D gene is TRBD1 (5 bases). CDR3 length: 15 amino acids. Germline V CDR1 and CDR2: SNHLY, FYNNEI. The ends were cut back, 5 bases at V and 2 bases at J, with 15 bases in the middle. CDR3 protein: CASSLGRAGNYGYTF. The CDR3 DNA follows: TGTGCCAGCAGTCTGGGCAGGGCCGGGAACTATGGCTACACCTTC.